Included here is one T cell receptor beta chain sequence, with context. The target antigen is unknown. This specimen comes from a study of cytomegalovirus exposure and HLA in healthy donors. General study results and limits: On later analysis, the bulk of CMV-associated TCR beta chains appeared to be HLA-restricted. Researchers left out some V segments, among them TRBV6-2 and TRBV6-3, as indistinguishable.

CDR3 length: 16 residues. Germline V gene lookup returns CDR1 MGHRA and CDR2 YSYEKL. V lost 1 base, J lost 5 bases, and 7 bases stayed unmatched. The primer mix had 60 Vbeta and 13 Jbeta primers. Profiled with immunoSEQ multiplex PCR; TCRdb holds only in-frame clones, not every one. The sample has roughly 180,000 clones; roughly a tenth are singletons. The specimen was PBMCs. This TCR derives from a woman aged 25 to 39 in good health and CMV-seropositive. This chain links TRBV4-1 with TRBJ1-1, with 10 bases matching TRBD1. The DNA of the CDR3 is TGCGCCAGCAGCCAAGGGCAGGGACAGGGGTTGACTGAAGCTTTCTTT. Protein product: CASSQGQGQGLTEAFF.